The 8 T cell receptor beta chains reported below all come from one sample, sequenced in a study of cytomegalovirus exposure and HLA in healthy donors. The PCR was carried out with 60 Vbeta primers and 13 Jbeta primers. The assay was immunoSEQ multiplex PCR, and TCRdb's table has in-frame clones only and misses some. This sample carries around 100,000 clones, approximately 66% of them seen once, and the ten largest clones take under 13%. Sequenced material: PBMCs. These receptors were taken from a middle-aged man in good health and CMV-seropositive.

This chain links TRBV7-3 with TRBJ1-1; D may be TRBD1 (6 bases). Germline lookup yields CDR1 SGHTA and CDR2 FQGTGA. The CDR3 spans 13 residues. Trimming removed 3 bases from V and 8 bases from J, with 13 bases in between. CDR3 bases: TGTGCCAGCAGCTTCACCCCGGACAGAGAAGCTTTCTTT. This translates into CASSFTPDREAFF.

This clone has a handful of counts. The rearrangement links TRBV30 to TRBJ2-2; D is perhaps TRBD2 (6 bases). The germline gives CDR1 GTSNPN, CDR2 SVGIG (reference sequence). The CDR3 has 11 residues. The CDR3, as DNA: TGTGGCCTCGCGGGGCCCGGGGAGCTGTTTTTT. It specifies CGLAGPGELFF.

The J gene is TRBJ2-1, the V gene TRBV4-2, with 13 bases aligning to TRBD2. Per germline, CDR1 LGHNA and CDR2 YNFKEQ. Trimming at V came to 9 bases and at J to 7 bases, leaving 6 bases not matched to a gene. The CDR3 sequence is 14 residues long. The CDR3 bases are TGTGCCAGAAAGACTAGCGGGAGGTCTAATGAGCAGTTCTTC. Translating it yields CARKTSGRSNEQFF.

This clone was seen a handful of times. This chain joins TRBV30 and TRBJ1-1; D is unresolved. Germline CDR1 GTSNPN, CDR2 SVGIG (reference sequence). The CDR3 sequence is 12 residues long. The V gene lost 7 bases and the J gene lost 7 bases, with 16 bases spanning the gap. CDR3 residues: CAYDKRGVEAFF. CDR3 nucleotide sequence: TGTGCCTACGATAAGCGGGGTGTTGAAGCTTTCTTT.

Here the CDR3 reads CASSSPGEGPDTQYF. DNA for the CDR3: TGTGCCAGCAGCTCACCGGGGGAAGGGCCAGATACGCAGTATTTT. The chain has TRBV11-2 and TRBJ2-3, with a weak D call TRBD2 (6 bases). Trimming removed 4 bases from V and 4 bases from J, with 15 bases in between. Germline CDR1 is SGHAT and CDR2 is FQNNGV. The CDR3 is 15 amino acids.

The V call is TRBV11-2, the J call TRBJ1-2; D call uncertain. This CDR3 has 14 residues. With 1 base removed from V and 6 bases from J, the gap between germline ends came to 12 bases. Germline lookup yields CDR1 SGHAT and CDR2 FQNNGV. In DNA form, the CDR3 reads TGTGCCAGCAGCTTAGTGGCAGGACTTGATGGCTACACCTTC. It is translated as CASSLVAGLDGYTF.

Of note for this clone: At the DNA level, this CDR3 is encoded by other sequences in the same sample as well. This chain uses TRBV6-1 with TRBJ2-7; 9 nucleotides agree with TRBD1. Germline CDR1 reads MNHNS; CDR2 reads SASEGT. Trimming at V came to 5 bases and at J to 1 base, leaving 6 bases not matched to a gene. This CDR3 has 15 residues. In DNA form, the CDR3 reads TGTGCCAGCAGTCTCCGACAGGGGGGTTCCTACGAGCAGTACGTC. Amino acid sequence: CASSLRQGGSYEQYV.

This chain links TRBV6-5 with TRBJ2-3, with TRBD1 matching over 7 bases. Trimming removed 2 bases from V and 5 bases from J; junction bases left unmatched: 4. The CDR3 loop spans 14 amino acids. Germline CDR1 is MNHEY and CDR2 is SVGAGI. The CDR3 loop reads CASSYGTAQDTQYF. As DNA, the CDR3 is TGTGCCAGCAGTTACGGGACAGCCCAAGATACGCAGTATTTT.